This T cell receptor beta chain was observed in a study of shared clonotypes between healthy human individuals. The assay used deep level. Profiling relied on immunoSEQ multiplex PCR, and the TCRdb table lists in-frame clones only, not all of them. This table holds 2 million or so clones, roughly 94% found once. This clone was seen just once. The length of the CDR3 is 14 residues. Germline V gene lookup returns CDR1 MNHNY and CDR2 SVGAGI (reference sequence). V was trimmed by 2 bases and J by 5 bases, leaving 12 bases between them. The sample was naive CD4+ T cells sorted from blood. Sample subset: CD45RA+ positively selected. This sequence joins TRBV6-6 and TRBJ2-5; tentative D call: TRBD2 (6 bases). The clonotype originates from a man aged 18 to 29 in good health. This CDR3 is CASSYGGARETQYF. The CDR3 DNA reads TGTGCCAGCAGTTACGGCGGGGCTCGGGAGACCCAGTACTTC.